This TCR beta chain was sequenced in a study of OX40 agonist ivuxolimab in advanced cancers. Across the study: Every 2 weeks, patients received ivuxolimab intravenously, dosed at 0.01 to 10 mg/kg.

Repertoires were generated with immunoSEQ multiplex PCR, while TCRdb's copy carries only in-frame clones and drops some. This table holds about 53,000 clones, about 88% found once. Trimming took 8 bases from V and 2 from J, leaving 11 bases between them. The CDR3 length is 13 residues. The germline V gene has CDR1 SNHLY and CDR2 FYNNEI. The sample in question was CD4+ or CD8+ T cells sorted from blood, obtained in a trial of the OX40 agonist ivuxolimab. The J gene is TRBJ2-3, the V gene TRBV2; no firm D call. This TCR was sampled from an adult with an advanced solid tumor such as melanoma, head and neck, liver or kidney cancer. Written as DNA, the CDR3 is TGTGCCAGCTTTCGACGTCTCACAGATACGCAGTATTTT. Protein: CASFRRLTDTQYF.